This TCR beta chain was retrieved from a study of beta chain features in type 1 diabetes (dated by TCRdb to the late 2010s). Turning to the overall study: Mean age, gender distribution, total cell number and subset yield were not different between patients and healthy donors. Whereas all 28 donors provided naive and central memory subsets, regulatory and stem cell-like memory subsets were isolated from just 8 patients and roughly eight healthy donors. A total of about 100 million sorted cells were examined across all samples, and RNA yield correlated strongly with the number of cells per subset. The study compared the TCRB repertoires of sorted circulating CD4+ T cell subsets in recently diagnosed type 1 diabetes patients with those in matched healthy donors.

All of the isolated RNA was reverse transcribed with the High Capacity cDNA Reverse Transcription Kit, so expressed TCRB transcripts were sequenced. Deep immunoSEQ sequencing was applied to naive, central memory and regulatory T cell samples, giving an average of around 3.8 million total reads per sample. Sorted cells were lysed in RLT buffer, and RNA was extracted using DNase-treated RNeasy Micro or Mini kits according to cell number. To prevent cross-contamination, every cell subset was processed on its own, while patient and healthy donor samples were processed together. The immunoSEQ multiplex PCR was used to amplify TCRB sequences from cDNA, yielding 87-bp fragments that span the CDR3 region. Sequencing of the amplicons was performed on the Illumina HiSeq platform. The authors' pipeline ran thus. Synthetic template baselines were used to correct PCR bias computationally, reads within Hamming distance 2 were collapsed, and singletons that could not be merged were discarded. Reads were aligned to IMGT to assign V, D and J genes, CDR3 length, and insertions or deletions at six rearrangement sites. Clonotype counts were normalized to sorted cell number within each subset before computing true diversity and Gini coefficients with the tcR R package. The overlap coefficient, calculated on TCRB nucleotide sequences, was used to measure repertoire sharing. TCRdb obtained this table from immuneACCESS and retained in-frame rearrangements with V and J assigned. These tables miss some clones; where compared with another copy, unresolved V genes account for less than half of the shortfall, and the remainder is unexplained. That table gives V, J and clone size, and the DNA gave D and trimming. This sample is represented by some 45,000 clones; over 50% of them were singletons. Jointly, the top ten make up about 2.1% of the sample.

V has 5 bases trimmed and J has 5 bases trimmed; junction bases matching no gene number 17. In the germline V gene, CDR1 corresponds to KGHSY and CDR2 to FQNENV. From the cysteine up to the phenylalanine, the CDR3 has a length of 18 residues. The kept DNA is CDR3 alone, 54 bases in frame from the first base. On the study overall, not on this receptor specifically: Shorter templates might have been favored by PCR, but patient and control samples were amplified and corrected together, so both groups would have been affected equally by any skew. At VDJ recombination sites, patients with type 1 diabetes made fewer insertions and deleted more nucleotides, a pattern implying thymic rearrangement abnormalities. Naive, central memory and regulatory TCRB repertoires appeared to be more similar among patients than among healthy donors. Because cDNA was sequenced instead of genomic DNA, highly expressing activated cells could be over-represented, though the groups showed no difference in activation or CD3 levels. Type 1 diabetes patients showed a moderate but significant shortening of TCRB CDR3 length in all four CD4+ subsets. Because small numbers of individuals were included in the HLA sub-analyses, any influence of HLA type on TCRB rearrangement was left unresolved.

Each donor gave one peripheral blood draw, averaging approximately 0.12 L, which was collected into heparinised tubes. Using a panel that included CD45RO, CCR7, CD25, CD127, CD95 and CD27, naive, central memory, regulatory and stem cell-like memory CD4+ T cells were sorted on a BD FACSAria II. Purity was above 95% for every sorted population. PBMCs were isolated right away by Lymphoprep density gradient centrifugation and were stained directly, without culture. So that batch effects would be minimized, each experiment stained and sorted samples in pairs, pairing one healthy donor with one patient. Points on this clone: Its antigen is currently not known. No per-base quality is available; no much larger clone lies one base away.

Sequences were obtained from Tregs from blood. What this sample's cell subset or site label stands for: regulatory CD4+ T cells. The chain is assembled from TRBV16 and TRBJ1-5; TRBD1 lines up with 8 middle nucleotides. This clonotype was sampled from a woman between 18 and 29 years old in good health. Here the CDR3 is given as CASSLSGTGFSYDQPQHF. The nucleotides are TGTGCCAGCAGCTTAAGTGGGACAGGTTTTAGTTATGATCAGCCCCAGCATTTT.